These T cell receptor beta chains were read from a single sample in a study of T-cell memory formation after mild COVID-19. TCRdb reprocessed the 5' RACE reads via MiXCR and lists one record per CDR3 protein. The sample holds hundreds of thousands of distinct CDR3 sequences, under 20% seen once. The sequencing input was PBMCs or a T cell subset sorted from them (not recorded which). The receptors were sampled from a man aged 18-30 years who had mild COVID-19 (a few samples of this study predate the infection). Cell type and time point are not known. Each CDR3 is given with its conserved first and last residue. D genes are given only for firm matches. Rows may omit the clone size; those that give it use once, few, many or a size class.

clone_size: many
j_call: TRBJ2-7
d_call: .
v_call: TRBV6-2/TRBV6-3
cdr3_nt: TGTGCCAGCAGTTACTCGACCCAGGCTAAAATAATCTACGAGCAGTACTTC
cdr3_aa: CASSYSTQAKIIYEQYF

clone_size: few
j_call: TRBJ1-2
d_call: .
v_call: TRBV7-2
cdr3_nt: TGTGCCAGCAGCTTAGGCGGACTTAGCTATGGCTACACCTTC
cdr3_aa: CASSLGGLSYGYTF

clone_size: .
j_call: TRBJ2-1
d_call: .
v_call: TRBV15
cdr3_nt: TGTGCCACCAGCAGCCGTCAGGGGGGGAATGAGCAGTTCTTC
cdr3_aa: CATSSRQGGNEQFF

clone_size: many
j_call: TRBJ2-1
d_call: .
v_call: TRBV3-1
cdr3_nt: TGTGCCAGCAGCCAAGGGGCACCGCAGGTCTTC
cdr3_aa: CASSQGAPQVF

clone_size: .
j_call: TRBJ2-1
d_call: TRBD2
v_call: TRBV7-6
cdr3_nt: TGTGCCAGCAGCAGCGGGACTAGCTTCCGCTCCTACAATGAGCAGTTCTTC
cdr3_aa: CASSSGTSFRSYNEQFF

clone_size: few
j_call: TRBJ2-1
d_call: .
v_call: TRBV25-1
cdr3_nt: TGTGCCAGCTCTGAGACGACCTACAATGAGCAGTTCTTC
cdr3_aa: CASSETTYNEQFF

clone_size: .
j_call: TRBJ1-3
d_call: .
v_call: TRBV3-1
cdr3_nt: TGTGCCAGCAGCCACTTGACGGCTGGAAACACCATATATTTT
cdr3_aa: CASSHLTAGNTIYF

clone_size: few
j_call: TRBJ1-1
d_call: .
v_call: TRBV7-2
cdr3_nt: TGTGCCAGCAGTCGTAGACCGGGAACTGAAGCTTTCTTT
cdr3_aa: CASSRRPGTEAFF

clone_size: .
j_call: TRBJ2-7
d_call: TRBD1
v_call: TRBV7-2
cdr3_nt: TGTGCCAGCAGCTTAGCTAGGACAGGGCGCGAGCAGTACTTC
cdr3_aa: CASSLARTGREQYF

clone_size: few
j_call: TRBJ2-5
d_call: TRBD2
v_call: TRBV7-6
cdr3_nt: TGTGCCAGCAGCTTAGCCCCTGGGACTAGCGGGGGCATCTATCGCCAAGAGACCCAGTACTTC
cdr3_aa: CASSLAPGTSGGIYRQETQYF

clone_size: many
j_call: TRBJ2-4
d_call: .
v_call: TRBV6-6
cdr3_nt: TGTGCCAGCAGTTACGGTCAGGGGTGGACCAAAAACATTCAGTACTTC
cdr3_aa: CASSYGQGWTKNIQYF

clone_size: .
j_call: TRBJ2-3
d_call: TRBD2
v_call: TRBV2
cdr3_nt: TGTGCCAGCAGTGAAGCGCTTCAGGGGACTAGCGGGGGGGCGTGGACAGATACGCAGTATTTT
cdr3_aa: CASSEALQGTSGGAWTDTQYF

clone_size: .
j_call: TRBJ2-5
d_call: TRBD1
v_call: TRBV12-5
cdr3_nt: TGTGCTAGCGGTTTTGGGGACAGGGGAATGGAGACCCAGTACTTC
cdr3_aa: CASGFGDRGMETQYF

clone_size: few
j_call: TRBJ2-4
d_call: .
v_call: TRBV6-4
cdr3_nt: TGTGCCAGCAGTGAGACAGTACAAAACATTCAGTACTTC
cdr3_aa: CASSETVQNIQYF

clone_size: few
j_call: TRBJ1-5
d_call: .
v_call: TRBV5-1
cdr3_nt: TGCGCCAGCAGCTTCGCTGTCGGTCAGCCCCAGCATTTT
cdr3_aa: CASSFAVGQPQHF

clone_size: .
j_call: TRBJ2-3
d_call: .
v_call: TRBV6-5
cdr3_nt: TGTGCCAGCAGTGCGGGATCGGGCGATACGCAGTATTTT
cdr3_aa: CASSAGSGDTQYF

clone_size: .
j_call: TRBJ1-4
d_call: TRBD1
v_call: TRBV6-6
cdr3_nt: TGTGCCAGCAGTGAGTCGACAGGGGTTTATGAAAAACTGTTTTTT
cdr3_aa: CASSESTGVYEKLFF

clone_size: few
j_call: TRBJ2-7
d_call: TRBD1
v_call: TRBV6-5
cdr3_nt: TGTGCCAGCAGTCAAGGGACAGGGGGCTACGAGCAGTACTTC
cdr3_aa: CASSQGTGGYEQYF

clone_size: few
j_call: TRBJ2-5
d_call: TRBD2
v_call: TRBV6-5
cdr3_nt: TGTGCCAGCAGTTACTCGAGCAGCGGGGGGTGGGCCCAGTACTTC
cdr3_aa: CASSYSSSGGWAQYF

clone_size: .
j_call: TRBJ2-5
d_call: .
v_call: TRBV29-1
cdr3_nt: TGCAGCGTTGAAAGGGGCGGCATGGAGACCCAGTACTTC
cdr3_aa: CSVERGGMETQYF

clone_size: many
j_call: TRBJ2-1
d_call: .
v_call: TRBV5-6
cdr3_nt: TGTGCCAGCAGCTTGGGAGGGCAGGGCTCCTACAATGAGCAGTTCTTC
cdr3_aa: CASSLGGQGSYNEQFF

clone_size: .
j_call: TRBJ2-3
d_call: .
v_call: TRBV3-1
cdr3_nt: TGTGCCAGCAGCCAAGTAGGGGCCATGGGCTCTGATACGCAGTATTTT
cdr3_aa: CASSQVGAMGSDTQYF

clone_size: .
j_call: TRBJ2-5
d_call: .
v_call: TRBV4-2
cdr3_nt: TGTGCCAGCAGCCAAGATTTCCCCAGTTGGGAGACCCAGTACTTC
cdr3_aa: CASSQDFPSWETQYF

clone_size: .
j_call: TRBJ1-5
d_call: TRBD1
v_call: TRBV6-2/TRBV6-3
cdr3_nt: TGTGCCAGCAGTTACGGCCCCGACAGGGGCGCAAATCAGCCCCAGCATTTT
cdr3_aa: CASSYGPDRGANQPQHF

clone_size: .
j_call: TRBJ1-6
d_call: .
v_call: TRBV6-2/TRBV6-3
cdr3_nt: TGTGCCAGCAGTTACGGAGGAAATAATTCACCCCTCCACTTT
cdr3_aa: CASSYGGNNSPLHF

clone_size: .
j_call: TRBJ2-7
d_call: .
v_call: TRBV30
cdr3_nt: TGTGCCTGGTTCTCCGGCGCCTACGAGCAGTACTTC
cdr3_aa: CAWFSGAYEQYF

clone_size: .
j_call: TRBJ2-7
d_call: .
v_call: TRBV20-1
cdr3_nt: TGCAGTGCTCGCCCTGGGGTCTACGAGCAGTACTTC
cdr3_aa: CSARPGVYEQYF

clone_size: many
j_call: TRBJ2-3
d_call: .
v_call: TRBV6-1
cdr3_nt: TGTGCCAGCAGTGATACCGGCAGCTTGAGGAATACGCAGTATTTT
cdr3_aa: CASSDTGSLRNTQYF

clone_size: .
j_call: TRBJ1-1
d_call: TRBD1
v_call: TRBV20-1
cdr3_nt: TGCAGTGCTCCCGCTGGGACAGACTCCCTCTTGCCCACTGAAGCTTTCTTT
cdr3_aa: CSAPAGTDSLLPTEAFF

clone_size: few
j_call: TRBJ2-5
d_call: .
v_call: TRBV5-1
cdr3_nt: TGCGCCAGCAGCTCCGGACGTGGCGGGGAGACCCAGTACTTC
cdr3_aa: CASSSGRGGETQYF

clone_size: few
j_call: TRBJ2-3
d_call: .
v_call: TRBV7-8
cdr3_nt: TGTGCCACCCAAAGAACAGTCACAGATACGCAGTATTTT
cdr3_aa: CATQRTVTDTQYF

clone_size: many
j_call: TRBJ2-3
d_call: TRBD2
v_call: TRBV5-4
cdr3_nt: TGTGCCAGCAGCAGACGGACTAGCGGGGAGGATACGCAGTATTTT
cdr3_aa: CASSRRTSGEDTQYF

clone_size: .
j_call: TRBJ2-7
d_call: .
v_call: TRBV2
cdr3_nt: TGTGCCAGCAGTGAAGACAGGGATTACGAGCAGTACTTC
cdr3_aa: CASSEDRDYEQYF

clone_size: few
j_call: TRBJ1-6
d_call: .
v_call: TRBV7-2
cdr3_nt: TGTGCCAGCAGCTTAGCGTCTGGGATCTCCAATTCACCCCTCCACTTT
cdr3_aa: CASSLASGISNSPLHF

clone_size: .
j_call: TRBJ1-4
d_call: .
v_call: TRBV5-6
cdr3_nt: TGTGCCAGCGCCACCGGCCCTGCAGGTGCAACTAATGAAAAACTGTTTTTT
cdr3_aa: CASATGPAGATNEKLFF

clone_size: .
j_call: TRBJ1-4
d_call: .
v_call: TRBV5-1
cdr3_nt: TGCGCCAGCAGGCCCGACAGCTATAATGAAAAACTGTTTTTT
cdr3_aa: CASRPDSYNEKLFF

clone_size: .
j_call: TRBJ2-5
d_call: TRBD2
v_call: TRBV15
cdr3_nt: TGTGCCACCAGCAGAGAGGTAGCGGGGGTAGAGACCCAGTACTTC
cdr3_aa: CATSREVAGVETQYF

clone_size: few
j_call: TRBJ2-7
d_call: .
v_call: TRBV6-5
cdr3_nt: TGTGCCAGCAGTTATAGGCAGGGTTTTTACGAGCAGTACTTC
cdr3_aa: CASSYRQGFYEQYF

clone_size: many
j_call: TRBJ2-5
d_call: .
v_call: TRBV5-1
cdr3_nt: TGCGCCAGCAGCTTTAAGGGGTCGGAAGAGACCCAGTACTTC
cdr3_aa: CASSFKGSEETQYF

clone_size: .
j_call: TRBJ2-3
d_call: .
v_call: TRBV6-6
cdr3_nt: TGTGCCAGCACCGACCGGGATCCGGCGGCAGATACGCAGTATTTT
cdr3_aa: CASTDRDPAADTQYF

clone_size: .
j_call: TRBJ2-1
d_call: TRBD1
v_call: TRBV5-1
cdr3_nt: TGCGCCAGCAGCGGGCACCCTGCAGGGGGCAGGGATGAGCAGTTCTTC
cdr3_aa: CASSGHPAGGRDEQFF

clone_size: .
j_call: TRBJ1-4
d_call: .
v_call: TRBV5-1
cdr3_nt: TGCGCCAGCAGCCTGCGGGGCGGCGCAATCGGCGAAAAACTGTTTTTT
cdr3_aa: CASSLRGGAIGEKLFF

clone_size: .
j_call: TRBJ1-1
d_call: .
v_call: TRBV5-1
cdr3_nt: TGCGCCAGCAGCTTGAGGACAGCCGTGAACACTGAAGCTTTCTTT
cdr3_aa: CASSLRTAVNTEAFF

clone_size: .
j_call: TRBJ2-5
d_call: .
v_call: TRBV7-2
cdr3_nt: TGTGCCAGCAGGGGCGGTCTCCAAGAGACCCAGTACTTC
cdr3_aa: CASRGGLQETQYF

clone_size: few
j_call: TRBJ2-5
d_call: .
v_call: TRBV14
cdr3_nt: TGTGCCAGCAGCCAAGTTGGCCGGGAGACCCAGTACTTC
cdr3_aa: CASSQVGRETQYF

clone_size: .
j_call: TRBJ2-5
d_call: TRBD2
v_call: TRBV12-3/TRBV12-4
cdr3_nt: TGTGCCAGCAGTTTACAAGCGGGGGCACAGACCCAGTACTTC
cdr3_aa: CASSLQAGAQTQYF

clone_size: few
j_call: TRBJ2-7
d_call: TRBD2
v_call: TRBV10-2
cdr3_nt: TGCGCCAGCAGTAAGTCCGCGACTAGCGGGGGGGCCTACGAGCAGTACTTC
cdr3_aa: CASSKSATSGGAYEQYF

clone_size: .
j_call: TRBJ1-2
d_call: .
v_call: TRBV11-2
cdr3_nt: TGTGCCAGCAGTCCTAGAGGGGCATCGGGCTACACCTTC
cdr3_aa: CASSPRGASGYTF

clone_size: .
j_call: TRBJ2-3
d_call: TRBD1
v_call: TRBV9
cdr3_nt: TGTGCCAGCAGCGCCCCCGCGGCAGGGGGTCGCTCAGGTACGCAGTATTTT
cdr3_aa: CASSAPAAGGRSGTQYF

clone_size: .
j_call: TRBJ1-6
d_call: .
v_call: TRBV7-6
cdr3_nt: TGTGCCAGCAGCCAACGGGTCCTTAATTCACCCCTCCACTTT
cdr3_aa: CASSQRVLNSPLHF

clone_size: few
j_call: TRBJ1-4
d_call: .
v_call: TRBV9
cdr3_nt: TGTGCCAGCAGTCAAGACCAGGGTGAAAAACTGTTTTTT
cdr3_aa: CASSQDQGEKLFF